This T cell receptor (beta chain) was identified during a study of blood T cell repertoires in COVID-19. Assay: immunoSEQ multiplex PCR; the TCRdb copy retains only in-frame clones and omits some. This table holds approximately 240,000 clones, around 80% found once. The sample taken for sequencing was peripheral blood. The source is a human donor in a cohort sampled during active COVID-19.

The CDR3 coding sequence is TGTGCCAGCATTCAGGGGTCGGGAGGGCTTAACGAGCAGTACTTC. This codes for CASIQGSGGLNEQYF. The J gene is TRBJ2-7, the V gene TRBV7-2; 8 bases line up with TRBD2. The CDR3 sequence is 15 residues long. Germline loops: CDR1 SGHTA, CDR2 FQGNSA. V gave up 7 bases and J gave up 5 bases; unmatched junction bases: 13.